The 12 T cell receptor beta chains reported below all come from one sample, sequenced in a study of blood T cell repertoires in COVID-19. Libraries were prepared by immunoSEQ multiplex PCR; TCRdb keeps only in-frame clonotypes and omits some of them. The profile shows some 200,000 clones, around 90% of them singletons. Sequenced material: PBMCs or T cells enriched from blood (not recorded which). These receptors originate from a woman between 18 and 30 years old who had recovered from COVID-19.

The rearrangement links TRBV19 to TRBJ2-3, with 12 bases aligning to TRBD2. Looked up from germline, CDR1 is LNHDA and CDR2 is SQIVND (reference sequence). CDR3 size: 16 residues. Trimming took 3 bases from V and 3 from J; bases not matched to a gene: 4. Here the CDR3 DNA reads TGTGCCAGTAGTATGATGACTAGCGGGGGAACAGATACGCAGTATTTT. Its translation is CASSMMTSGGTDTQYF.

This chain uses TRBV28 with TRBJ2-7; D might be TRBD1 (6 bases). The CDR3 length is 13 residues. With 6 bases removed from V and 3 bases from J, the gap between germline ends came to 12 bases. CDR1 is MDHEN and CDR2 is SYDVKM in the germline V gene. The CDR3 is CASSLDRNYEQYF. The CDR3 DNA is TGTGCCAGCAGCCTGGACAGAAACTACGAGCAGTACTTC. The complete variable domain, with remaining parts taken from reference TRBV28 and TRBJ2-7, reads DVKVTQSSRYLVKRTGEKVFLECVQDMDHENMFWYRQDPGLGLRLIYFSYDVKMKEKGDIPEGYSVSREKKERFSLILESASTNQTSMYLCASSLDRNYEQYFGPGTRLTVT.

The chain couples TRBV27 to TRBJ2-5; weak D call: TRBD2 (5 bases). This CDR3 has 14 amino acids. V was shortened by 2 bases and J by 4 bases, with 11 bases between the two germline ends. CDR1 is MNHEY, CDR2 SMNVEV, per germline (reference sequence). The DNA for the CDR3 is TGTGCCAGCAGTTTACGGGGTGCGGGAGAGACCCAGTACTTC. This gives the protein CASSLRGAGETQYF.

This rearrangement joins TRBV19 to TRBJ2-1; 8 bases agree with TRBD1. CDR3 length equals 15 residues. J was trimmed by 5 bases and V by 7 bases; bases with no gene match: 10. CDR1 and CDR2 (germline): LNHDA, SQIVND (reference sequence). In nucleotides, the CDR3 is TGTGCCAGTACCAGGGGGCGAGAACCCCACAATGAGCAGTTCTTC. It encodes CASTRGREPHNEQFF.

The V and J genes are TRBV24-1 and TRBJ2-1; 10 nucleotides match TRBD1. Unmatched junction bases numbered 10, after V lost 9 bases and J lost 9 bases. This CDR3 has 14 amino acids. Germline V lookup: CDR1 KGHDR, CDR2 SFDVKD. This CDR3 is CATQHRDRGTEQFF. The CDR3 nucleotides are TGTGCCACCCAACACCGGGACAGGGGAACTGAGCAGTTCTTC.

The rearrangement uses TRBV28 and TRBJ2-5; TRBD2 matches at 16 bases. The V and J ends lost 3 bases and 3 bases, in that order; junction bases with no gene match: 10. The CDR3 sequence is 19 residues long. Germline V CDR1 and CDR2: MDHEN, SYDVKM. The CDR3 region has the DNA TGTGCCAGCAGTTTCCGCGGGACTAGCGGGGGGGGGCAAGAAGAGACCCAGTACTTC. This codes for CASSFRGTSGGGQEETQYF.

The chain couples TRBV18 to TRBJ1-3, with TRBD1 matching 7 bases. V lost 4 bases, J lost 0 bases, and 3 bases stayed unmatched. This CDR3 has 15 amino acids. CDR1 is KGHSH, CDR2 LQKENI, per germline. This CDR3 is CASSRDRASGNTIYF. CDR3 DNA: TGTGCCAGCTCACGCGACAGGGCCTCTGGAAACACCATATATTTT.

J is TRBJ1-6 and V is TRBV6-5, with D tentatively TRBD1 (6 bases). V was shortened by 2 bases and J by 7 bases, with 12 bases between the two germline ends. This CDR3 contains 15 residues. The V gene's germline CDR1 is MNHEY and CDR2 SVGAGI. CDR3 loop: CASSYRDKGNSPLHF. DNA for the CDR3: TGTGCCAGCAGTTACCGGGACAAAGGGAATTCACCCCTCCACTTT.

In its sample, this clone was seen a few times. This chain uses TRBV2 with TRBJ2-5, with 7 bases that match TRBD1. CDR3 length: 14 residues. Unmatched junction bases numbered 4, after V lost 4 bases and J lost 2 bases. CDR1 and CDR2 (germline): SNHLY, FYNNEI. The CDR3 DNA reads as TGTGCCAGCAGTGTCTGGACAGGACAAGAGACCCAGTACTTC. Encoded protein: CASSVWTGQETQYF. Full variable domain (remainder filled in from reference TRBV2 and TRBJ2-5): EPEVTQTPSHQVTQMGQEVILRCVPISNHLYFYWYRQILGQKVEFLVSFYNNEISEKSEIFDDQFSVERPDGSNFTLKIRSTKLEDSAMYFCASSVWTGQETQYFGPGTRLLVL.

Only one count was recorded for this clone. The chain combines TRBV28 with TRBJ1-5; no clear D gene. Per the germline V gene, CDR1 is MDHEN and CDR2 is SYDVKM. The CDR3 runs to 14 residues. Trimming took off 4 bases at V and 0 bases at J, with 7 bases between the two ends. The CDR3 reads CASSSGVSNQPQHF. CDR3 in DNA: TGTGCCAGCAGTTCCGGGGTTAGCAATCAGCCCCAGCATTTT.

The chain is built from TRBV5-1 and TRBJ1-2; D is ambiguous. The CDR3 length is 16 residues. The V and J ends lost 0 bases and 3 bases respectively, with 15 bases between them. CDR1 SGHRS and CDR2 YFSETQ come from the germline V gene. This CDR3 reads CASSLGRGLIYYGYTF. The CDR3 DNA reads TGCGCCAGCAGCTTGGGTCGCGGCCTAATTTACTATGGCTACACCTTC.

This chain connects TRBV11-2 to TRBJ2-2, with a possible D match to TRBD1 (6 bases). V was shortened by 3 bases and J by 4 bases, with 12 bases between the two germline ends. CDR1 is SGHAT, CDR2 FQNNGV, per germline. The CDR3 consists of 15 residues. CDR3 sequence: CASSFRGLGTGELFF. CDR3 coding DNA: TGTGCCAGCAGCTTCAGGGGTCTGGGCACCGGGGAGCTGTTTTTT.